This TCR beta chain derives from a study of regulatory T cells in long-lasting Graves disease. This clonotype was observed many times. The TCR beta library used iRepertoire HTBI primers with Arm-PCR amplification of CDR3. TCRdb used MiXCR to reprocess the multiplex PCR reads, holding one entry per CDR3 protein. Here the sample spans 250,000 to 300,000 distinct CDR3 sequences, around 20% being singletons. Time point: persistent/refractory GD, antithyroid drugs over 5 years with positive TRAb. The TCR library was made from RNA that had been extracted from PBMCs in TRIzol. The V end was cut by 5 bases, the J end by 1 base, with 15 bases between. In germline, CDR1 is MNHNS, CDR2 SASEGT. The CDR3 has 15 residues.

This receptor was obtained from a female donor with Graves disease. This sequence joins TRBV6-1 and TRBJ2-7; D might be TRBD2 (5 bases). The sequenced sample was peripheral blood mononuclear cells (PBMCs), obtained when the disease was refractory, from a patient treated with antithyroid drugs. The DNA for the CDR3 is TGTGCCAGCAGTCCTTTCGGGGATAGTTCCTACGAGCAGTACTTC. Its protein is CASSPFGDSSYEQYF.